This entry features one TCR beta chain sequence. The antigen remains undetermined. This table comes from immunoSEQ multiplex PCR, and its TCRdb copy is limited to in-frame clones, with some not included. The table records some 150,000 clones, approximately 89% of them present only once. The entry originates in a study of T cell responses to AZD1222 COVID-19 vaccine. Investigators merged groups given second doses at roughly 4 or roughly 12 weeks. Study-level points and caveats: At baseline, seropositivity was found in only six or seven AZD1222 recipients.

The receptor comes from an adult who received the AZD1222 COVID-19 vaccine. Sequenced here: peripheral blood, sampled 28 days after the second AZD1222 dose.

CDR3: CASTGTGYSNQPQHF. CDR3 sequence (DNA): TGTGCCAGCACCGGGACAGGGTATAGCAATCAGCCCCAGCATTTT. The chain has TRBV2 and TRBJ1-5, with TRBD1 matching over 9 bases. The CDR3 runs to 15 residues. With V trimmed by 7 bases and J by 0 bases, 4 bases remained unmatched. Germline V CDR1 and CDR2: SNHLY, FYNNEI.